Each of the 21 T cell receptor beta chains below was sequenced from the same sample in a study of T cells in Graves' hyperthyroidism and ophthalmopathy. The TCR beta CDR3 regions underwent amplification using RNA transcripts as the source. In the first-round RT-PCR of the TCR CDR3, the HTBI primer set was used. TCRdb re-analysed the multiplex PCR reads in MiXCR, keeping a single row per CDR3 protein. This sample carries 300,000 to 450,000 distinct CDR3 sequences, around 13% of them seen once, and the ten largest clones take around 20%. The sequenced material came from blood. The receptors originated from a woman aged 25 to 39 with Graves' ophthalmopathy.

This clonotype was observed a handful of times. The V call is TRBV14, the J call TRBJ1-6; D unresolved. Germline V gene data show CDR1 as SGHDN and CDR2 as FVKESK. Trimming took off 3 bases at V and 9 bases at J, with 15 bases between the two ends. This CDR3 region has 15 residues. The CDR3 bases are TGTGCCAGCAGCCATGGTGACTACCCCATTTCACCCCTCCACTTT. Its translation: CASSHGDYPISPLHF.

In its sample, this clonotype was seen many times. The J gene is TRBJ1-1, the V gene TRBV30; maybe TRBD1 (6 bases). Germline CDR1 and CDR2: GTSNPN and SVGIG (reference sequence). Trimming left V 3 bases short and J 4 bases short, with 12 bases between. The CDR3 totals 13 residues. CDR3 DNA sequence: TGTGCCTGGAGGCGGGGGGCAAGCACTGAAGCTTTCTTT. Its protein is CAWRRGASTEAFF. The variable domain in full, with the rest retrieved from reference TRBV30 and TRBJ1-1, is SQTIHQWPATLVQPVGSPLSLECTVEGTSNPNLYWYRQAAGRGLQLLFYSVGIGQISSEVPQNLSASRPQDRQFILSSKKLLLSDSGFYLCAWRRGASTEAFFGQGTRLTVV.

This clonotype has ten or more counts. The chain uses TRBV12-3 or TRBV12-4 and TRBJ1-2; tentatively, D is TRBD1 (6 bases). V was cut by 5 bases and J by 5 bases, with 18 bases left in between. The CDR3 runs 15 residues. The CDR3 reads CASSGDIAEVYGYTF. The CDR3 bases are TGTGCCAGCAGTGGGGACATCGCAGAGGTATATGGCTACACCTTC.

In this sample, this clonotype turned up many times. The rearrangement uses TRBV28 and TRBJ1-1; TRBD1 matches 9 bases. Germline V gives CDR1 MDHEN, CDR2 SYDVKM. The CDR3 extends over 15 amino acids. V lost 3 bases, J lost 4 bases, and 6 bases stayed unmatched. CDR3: CASSFYRGLSTEAFF. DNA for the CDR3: TGTGCCAGCAGTTTCTACAGGGGGCTGAGCACTGAAGCTTTCTTT.

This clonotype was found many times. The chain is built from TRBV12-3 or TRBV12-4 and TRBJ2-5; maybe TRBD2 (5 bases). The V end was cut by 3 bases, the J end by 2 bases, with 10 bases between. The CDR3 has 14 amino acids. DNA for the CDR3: TGTGCCAGCAGTTTCATGACTATTCAAGAGACCCAGTACTTC. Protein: CASSFMTIQETQYF.

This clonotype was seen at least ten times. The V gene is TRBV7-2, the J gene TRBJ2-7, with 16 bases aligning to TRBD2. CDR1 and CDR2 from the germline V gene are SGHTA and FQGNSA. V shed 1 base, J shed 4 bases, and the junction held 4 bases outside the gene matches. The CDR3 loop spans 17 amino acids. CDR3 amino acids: CASSLVGTSGGAYEQYF. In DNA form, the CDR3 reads TGTGCCAGCAGCTTAGTTGGGACTAGCGGGGGGGCGTACGAGCAGTACTTC.

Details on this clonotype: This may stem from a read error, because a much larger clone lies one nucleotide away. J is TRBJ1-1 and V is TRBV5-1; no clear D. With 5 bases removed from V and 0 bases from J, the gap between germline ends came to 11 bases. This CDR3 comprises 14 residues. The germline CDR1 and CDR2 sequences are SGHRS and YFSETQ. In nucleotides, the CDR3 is TGCGCCAGCAGTATGTCAGGATTGAACACTGAAGCTTTCTTT. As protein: CASSMSGLNTEAFF.

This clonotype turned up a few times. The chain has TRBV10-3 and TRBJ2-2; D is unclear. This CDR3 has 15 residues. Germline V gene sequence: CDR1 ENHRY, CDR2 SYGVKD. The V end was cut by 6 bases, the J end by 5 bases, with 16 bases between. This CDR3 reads CAIRPDPGITGELFF. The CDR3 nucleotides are TGTGCCATCAGACCGGACCCCGGAATAACCGGGGAGCTGTTTTTT.

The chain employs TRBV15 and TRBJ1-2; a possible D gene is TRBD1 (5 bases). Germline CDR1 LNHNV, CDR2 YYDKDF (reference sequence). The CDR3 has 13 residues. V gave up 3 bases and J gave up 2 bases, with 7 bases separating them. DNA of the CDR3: TGTGCCACCAGCAGCGAGGGGAACTATGGCTACACCTTC. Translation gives CATSSEGNYGYTF.

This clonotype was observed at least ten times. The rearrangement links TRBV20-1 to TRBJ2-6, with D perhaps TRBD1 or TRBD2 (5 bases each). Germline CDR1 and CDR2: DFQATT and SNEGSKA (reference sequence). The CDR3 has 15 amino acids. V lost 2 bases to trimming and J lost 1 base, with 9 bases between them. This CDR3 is CSARRGVSGANVLTF. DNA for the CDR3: TGCAGTGCTAGAAGAGGGGTTTCTGGGGCCAACGTCCTGACTTTC.

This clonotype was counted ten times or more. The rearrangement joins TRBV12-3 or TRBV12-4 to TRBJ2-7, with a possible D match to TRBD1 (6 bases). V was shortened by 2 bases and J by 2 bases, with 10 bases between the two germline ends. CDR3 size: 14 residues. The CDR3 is CASSLSGDTYEQYF. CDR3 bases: TGTGCCAGCAGTTTATCCGGGGACACCTACGAGCAGTACTTC.

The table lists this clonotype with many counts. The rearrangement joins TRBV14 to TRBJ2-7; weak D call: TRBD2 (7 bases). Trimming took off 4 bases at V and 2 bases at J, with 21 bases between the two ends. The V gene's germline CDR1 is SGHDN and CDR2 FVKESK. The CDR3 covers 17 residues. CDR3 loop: CASSPLGRDTHAYEQYF. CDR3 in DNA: TGTGCCAGCAGCCCCCTGGGGAGGGACACCCATGCCTACGAGCAGTACTTC.

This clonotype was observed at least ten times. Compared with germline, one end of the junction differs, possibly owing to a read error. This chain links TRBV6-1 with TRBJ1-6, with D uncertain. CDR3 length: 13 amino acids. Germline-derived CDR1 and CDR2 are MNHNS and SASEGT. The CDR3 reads CASSTDRDSPLHF. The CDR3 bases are TGTGCCAGCAGCACGGACCGGGATTCGCCCCTCCACTTT.

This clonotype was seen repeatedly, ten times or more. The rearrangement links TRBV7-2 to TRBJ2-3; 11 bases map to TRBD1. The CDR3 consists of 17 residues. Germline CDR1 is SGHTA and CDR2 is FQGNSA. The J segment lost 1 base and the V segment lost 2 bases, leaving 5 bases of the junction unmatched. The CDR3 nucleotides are TGTGCCAGCAGCTTAACCGGGACAGGGGGGGGCACAGATACGCAGTATTTT. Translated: CASSLTGTGGGTDTQYF.

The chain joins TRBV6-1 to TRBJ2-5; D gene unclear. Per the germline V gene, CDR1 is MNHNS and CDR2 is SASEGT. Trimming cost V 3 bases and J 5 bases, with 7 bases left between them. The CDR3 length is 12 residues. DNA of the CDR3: TGTGCCAGCAGTGACGTTGTGGAGACCCAGTACTTC. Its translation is CASSDVVETQYF.

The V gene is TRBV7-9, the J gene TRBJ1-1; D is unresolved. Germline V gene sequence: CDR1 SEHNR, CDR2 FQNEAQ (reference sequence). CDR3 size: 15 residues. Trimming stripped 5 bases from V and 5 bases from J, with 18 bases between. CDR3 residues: CASSSRSGPNTEAFF. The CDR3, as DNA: TGTGCCAGCAGCAGCCGAAGCGGACCGAATACTGAAGCTTTCTTT. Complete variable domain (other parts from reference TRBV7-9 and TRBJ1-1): DTGVSQNPRHKITKRGQNVTFRCDPISEHNRLYWYRQTLGQGPEFLTYFQNEAQLEKSRLLSDRFSAERPKGSFSTLEIQRTEQGDSAMYLCASSSRSGPNTEAFFGQGTRLTVV.

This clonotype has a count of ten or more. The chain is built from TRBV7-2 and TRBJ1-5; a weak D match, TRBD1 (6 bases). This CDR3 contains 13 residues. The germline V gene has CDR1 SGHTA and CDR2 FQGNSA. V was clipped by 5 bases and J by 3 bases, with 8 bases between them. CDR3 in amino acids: CASSRGNNQPQHF. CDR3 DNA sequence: TGTGCCAGCAGCAGGGGGAACAATCAGCCCCAGCATTTT.

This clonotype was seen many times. The CDR3: CSARDGRHPSNQPQHF. The CDR3 DNA reads as TGCAGTGCTAGAGATGGGAGGCACCCAAGCAATCAGCCCCAGCATTTT. The chain is built from TRBV20-1 and TRBJ1-5; no clear D. Trimming cost V 0 bases and J 1 base, with 13 bases left between them. The V gene's germline CDR1 is DFQATT and CDR2 SNEGSKA (reference sequence). The CDR3 loop spans 16 amino acids.

The CDR3 coding sequence is TGTGCCAGCAGTTTCCACCCAGCTTCCTCTGGAAACACCATATATTTT. Protein sequence: CASSFHPASSGNTIYF. V usage is TRBV28 and J usage is TRBJ1-3; D is uncertain. V lost 3 bases to trimming and J lost 0 bases, with 12 bases between them. CDR1 is MDHEN, CDR2 SYDVKM, per germline. This CDR3 has 16 residues.

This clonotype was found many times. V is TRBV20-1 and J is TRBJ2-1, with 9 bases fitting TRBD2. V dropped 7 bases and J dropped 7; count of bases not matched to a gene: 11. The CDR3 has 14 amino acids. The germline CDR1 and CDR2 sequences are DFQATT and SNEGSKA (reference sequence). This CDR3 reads CSGLWRGGQNEQFF. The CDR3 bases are TGCAGTGGGCTCTGGCGGGGGGGCCAGAATGAGCAGTTCTTC.

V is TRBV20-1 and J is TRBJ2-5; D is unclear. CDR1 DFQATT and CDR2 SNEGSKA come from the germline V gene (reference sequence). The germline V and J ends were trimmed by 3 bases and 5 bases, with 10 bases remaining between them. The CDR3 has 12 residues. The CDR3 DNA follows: TGCAGTGCTAGCAGTTCTTACGAGACCCAGTACTTC. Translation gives CSASSSYETQYF.